This entry is about one T cell receptor beta chain. Germline lookup yields CDR1 SGHNT and CDR2 YYREEE (reference sequence). The CDR3 is made up of 15 amino acids. The V and J ends lost 4 bases and 6 bases respectively, with 14 bases between them. Profiled with immunoSEQ multiplex PCR; TCRdb holds only in-frame clones, not every one. Seen here are roughly 100,000 clones, approximately 84% observed once, and the top ten hold around 25%. This entry is derived from a study of blood T cell repertoires in COVID-19. The clonotype comes from an elderly man with active or convalescent COVID-19. The chain recombines TRBV5-4 with TRBJ1-6; possible D gene TRBD1, 6 bases. The sample taken for sequencing was peripheral blood. As DNA, the CDR3 is TGTGCCAGCAGCCCCTTTGGACAGTCTAATTCACCCCTCCACTTT. This sequence encodes CASSPFGQSNSPLHF. The variable domain in full, with the rest retrieved from reference TRBV5-4 and TRBJ1-6, is ETGVTQSPTHLIKTRGQQVTLRCSSQSGHNTVSWYQQALGQGPQFIFQYYREEENGRGNFPPRFSGLQFPNYSSELNVNALELDDSALYLCASSPFGQSNSPLHFGNGTRLTVT.